Listed below are T cell receptor beta chains from one sample, sequenced in a study of cytomegalovirus exposure and HLA in healthy donors. Produced via immunoSEQ multiplex PCR; TCRdb's table is partial and in-frame only. The sample has around 180,000 clones, 65% to 85% seen once; the top ten hold about 1.8%. Sequenced: PBMCs. The receptors here all came from a man aged 18 to 29 in good health and CMV-seronegative. CDR3s include the opening cysteine and the closing phenylalanine or tryptophan. Fields, in order: clone size, V gene, J gene, D gene, CDR3 protein, CDR3 DNA. The D gene is left open where the match is weak. Clone size is shown for a subset of rows, as once, few, many or a class of expanded clone.

-	TRBV19	TRBJ1-5	-	CASRGPGINQPQHF	TGTGCCAGTAGAGGGCCAGGGATCAATCAGCCCCAGCATTTT
-	TRBV6-4	TRBJ1-2	TRBD1	CASRSTLRDRYNYGYTF	TGTGCCAGCAGATCCACACTCCGGGACAGGTACAACTATGGCTACACCTTC
-	TRBV10-1	TRBJ2-3	-	CASSESIEGPSTDTQYF	TGCGCCAGCAGTGAGTCGATCGAGGGCCCGAGCACAGATACGCAGTATTTT
-	TRBV7-9	TRBJ2-1	TRBD1	CASSPLGQGDYNEQFF	TGTGCCAGCAGTCCGCTCGGACAGGGGGACTACAATGAGCAGTTCTTC
-	TRBV7-6	TRBJ2-2	TRBD1	CASETGENTGELFF	TGTGCCAGCGAGACAGGGGAGAACACCGGGGAGCTGTTTTTT
-	TRBV28	TRBJ2-1	-	CASSKRGPRNEQFF	TGTGCCAGCAGCAAGCGAGGCCCGAGGAATGAGCAGTTCTTC
-	TRBV13	TRBJ1-1	TRBD1	CASSARTGVNTEAFF	TGTGCCAGCAGCGCCCGGACAGGGGTGAACACTGAAGCTTTCTTT
-	TRBV25-1	TRBJ2-7	-	CASSEGGSAGRSYEQYF	TGTGCCAGCAGTGAAGGGGGTTCAGCGGGCAGGTCCTACGAGCAGTACTTC
-	TRBV2	TRBJ1-4	TRBD1	CASGTPGQGYEKLFF	TGTGCCAGCGGAACACCGGGACAGGGTTATGAAAAACTGTTTTTT
few	TRBV19	TRBJ1-5	-	CATRTGQQPQHF	TGTGCCACCCGTACAGGGCAGCAGCCCCAGCATTTT
-	TRBV7-9	TRBJ2-7	TRBD2	CASSLGSMAGVDEQYF	TGTGCCAGCAGCTTAGGTTCTATGGCGGGAGTTGACGAGCAGTACTTC
-	TRBV9	TRBJ2-2	-	CASSGIERKLFF	TGTGCCAGCAGCGGGATTGAGAGGAAGCTGTTTTTT
-	TRBV5-1	TRBJ2-2	TRBD1	CASSWDRPNTGELFF	TGCGCCAGCAGCTGGGACAGACCGAACACCGGGGAGCTGTTTTTT
-	TRBV5-1	TRBJ1-2	-	CASSAGVDYGYTF	TGCGCCAGCAGCGCCGGGGTGGACTATGGCTACACCTTC
-	TRBV5-6	TRBJ2-1	TRBD2	CASSFWTSHNEQFF	TGTGCCAGCAGCTTTTGGACTAGCCACAATGAGCAGTTCTTC
-	TRBV12-5	TRBJ2-1	TRBD2	CASGSVRGTSVSPSYNEQFF	TGTGCTAGTGGTTCCGTCCGCGGGACTAGCGTAAGCCCCTCCTACAATGAGCAGTTCTTC
-	TRBV7-9	TRBJ2-5	-	CASSLVVAGVQETQYF	TGTGCCAGCAGCTTAGTGGTGGCAGGGGTCCAAGAGACCCAGTACTTC
-	TRBV5-4	TRBJ2-1	TRBD2	CASSPGLAGGRYNEQFF	TGTGCCAGCAGCCCGGGACTAGCGGGGGGACGGTACAATGAGCAGTTCTTC
-	TRBV9	TRBJ1-2	TRBD1	CASSVGTGGADYGYTF	TGTGCCAGCAGCGTCGGGACAGGGGGCGCGGACTATGGCTACACCTTC
-	TRBV19	TRBJ1-2	TRBD1	CASSSRQGSNYGYTF	TGTGCCAGTAGTAGCCGACAGGGGTCTAACTATGGCTACACCTTC
few	TRBV29-1	TRBJ1-1	-	CSVDRDSVTEAFF	TGCAGCGTTGATCGTGACTCGGTGACTGAAGCTTTCTTT
-	TRBV5-8	TRBJ1-1	-	CASSFARGWNTEAFF	TGTGCCAGCAGCTTTGCGAGGGGGTGGAACACTGAAGCTTTCTTT
-	TRBV6-1	TRBJ2-2	-	CASSEAALWRELFF	TGTGCCAGCAGTGAAGCGGCATTGTGGCGGGAGCTGTTTTTT
once	TRBV7-2	TRBJ2-1	TRBD1	CASSLEDRGYNEQFF	TGTGCCAGCAGCTTAGAGGACAGGGGATACAATGAGCAGTTCTTC
once	TRBV7-8	TRBJ2-7	TRBD2	CASSSPQGSLAGGTKYF	TGTGCCAGCAGCTCCCCACAAGGGTCCCTCGCGGGAGGGACTAAGTACTTC
-	TRBV4-1	TRBJ2-3	TRBD2	CASTPGPGGTDTQYF	TGCGCCAGCACCCCTGGTCCGGGGGGAACAGATACGCAGTATTTT
-	TRBV9	TRBJ1-3	TRBD1	CASSTSGGGLSGNTIYF	TGTGCCAGCAGCACCTCAGGGGGTGGTCTCTCTGGAAACACCATATATTTT
-	TRBV2	TRBJ2-1	-	CASSEALGRRASYNEQFF	TGTGCCAGCAGTGAAGCGTTGGGGAGGAGGGCCTCCTACAATGAGCAGTTCTTC
-	TRBV13	TRBJ2-7	-	CASSYKNSIRPGNEQYF	TGTGCCAGCAGTTATAAGAACAGTATAAGGCCAGGGAACGAGCAGTACTTC
-	TRBV7-2	TRBJ2-7	TRBD2	CASRREREFAYEQYF	TGTGCCAGCAGAAGGGAGCGGGAGTTTGCCTACGAGCAGTACTTC
-	TRBV18	TRBJ1-4	-	CASSWDIRRDEEKLFF	TGTGCCAGCTCGTGGGACATTAGACGGGATGAGGAAAAACTGTTTTTT
once	TRBV10-3	TRBJ2-7	-	CAISESETRRPYEQYF	TGTGCCATCAGTGAGTCTGAGACTAGAAGGCCCTACGAGCAGTACTTC
-	TRBV2	TRBJ2-7	-	CASIGKGGESYEQYF	TGTGCCAGCATTGGGAAGGGCGGGGAATCCTACGAGCAGTACTTC
few	TRBV4-3	TRBJ2-4	-	CASSQGRNIQYF	TGCGCCAGCAGCCAAGGCCGGAACATTCAGTACTTC